The 13 T cell receptor beta chains below come from one sample, sequenced in a study of beta chain features in type 1 diabetes. Investigators reverse transcribed all isolated RNA, so they sequenced expressed TCRB transcripts. This table comes from immunoSEQ multiplex PCR, and its TCRdb copy is limited to in-frame clones, with some not included. The sample consists of 350,000 to 450,000 clones, around 12% of them appearing once. Regarding the study as a whole: Among patients with Type 1 diabetes, TCRB CDR3s were moderately but significantly shorter in every one of the four CD4+ subsets.

Their antigens remain unidentified. The specimen sequenced was naive CD4+ T cells from blood. The receptor set was obtained from a woman aged 18-29 years with type 1 diabetes.

The DNA for the CDR3 is TGTGCCAGCAGCAACCGGGAGAACGGCTACACCTTC. This encodes CASSNRENGYTF. The chain employs TRBV11-2 and TRBJ1-2, with D uncertain. The V and J ends lost 5 bases and 8 bases respectively, with 12 bases between them. There are 12 residues in the CDR3. Looked up from germline, CDR1 is SGHAT and CDR2 is FQNNGV. The whole variable domain, filled in from reference TRBV11-2 and TRBJ1-2, reads EAGVAQSPRYKIIEKRQSVAFWCNPISGHATLYWYQQILGQGPKLLIQFQNNGVVDDSQLPKDRFSAERLKGVDSTLKIQPAKLEDSAVYLCASSNRENGYTFGSGTRLTVV.

This clone was counted between two and nine times. The chain couples TRBV5-6 to TRBJ2-5; 8 positions match TRBD1. Germline V lookup: CDR1 SGHDT, CDR2 YYEEEE. Trimming removed 2 bases from V and 9 bases from J; junction bases left unmatched: 6. The CDR3 has 13 residues. CDR3 nucleotides: TGTGCCAGCAGCTTCCCAGCAGGGGGCCCCCAGTACTTC. It yields the protein CASSFPAGGPQYF. The variable domain in full, with the rest retrieved from reference TRBV5-6 and TRBJ2-5, is DAGVTQSPTHLIKTRGQQVTLRCSPKSGHDTVSWYQQALGQGPQFIFQYYEEEERQRGNFPDRFSGHQFPNYSSELNVNALLLGDSALYLCASSFPAGGPQYFGPGTRLLVL.

The CDR3 DNA reads TGTGGGATAAAAGGAGCCTATGGCTACACCTTC. Translation gives CGIKGAYGYTF. The rearrangement joins TRBV19 to TRBJ1-2; the D is unclear. Germline-derived CDR1 and CDR2 are LNHDA and SQIVND (reference sequence). CDR3 length: 11 amino acids.

The CDR3 DNA is TGTGCCAGCAGCTCGGGACTAGCGGGGTTCACAGATACGCAGTATTTT. Translated: CASSSGLAGFTDTQYF. V and J are TRBV7-3 and TRBJ2-3, with 13 bases matching TRBD2. Trimming removed 4 bases from V and 2 bases from J; junction bases left unmatched: 3. Germline CDR1 and CDR2: SGHTA and FQGTGA. The CDR3 is 16 residues long.

This clone was seen a few times. The chain uses TRBV5-1 and TRBJ2-5, with D perhaps matching TRBD2 (6 bases). CDR3 length equals 14 residues. CDR1 and CDR2 from the germline V gene are SGHRS and YFSETQ. Trimming removed 7 bases at V and 5 bases at J, with 18 bases between. The CDR3, as DNA: TGCGCCAGCCACGGCGGACGGGACTGGGAGACCCAGTACTTC. Amino acid sequence: CASHGGRDWETQYF.

This clone came up a few times. The chain combines TRBV2 with TRBJ2-2, with unresolved D. The germline V gene has CDR1 SNHLY and CDR2 FYNNEI. The CDR3 loop spans 15 amino acids. The V end was cut by 5 bases, the J end by 4 bases, with 14 bases between. The CDR3 spells CASSTNDQRTGELFF. CDR3 DNA sequence: TGTGCCAGCAGTACTAATGACCAGCGCACCGGGGAGCTGTTTTTT.

The chain couples TRBV7-2 to TRBJ2-1, with 7 bases fitting TRBD1. The CDR3 has 12 residues. The V gene end was trimmed by 5 bases and the J gene end by 9 bases; junction bases not matched to a gene: 4. Germline assignment: CDR1 SGHTA and CDR2 FQGNSA. The CDR3 nucleotides read TGTGCCAGCAGCCGCCCAGGGGGTGAGCAGTTCTTC. Protein sequence: CASSRPGGEQFF.

This clone was detected only a few times. The gene calls are TRBV2 and TRBJ1-6; 7 bases are a match to TRBD1. The junction had 3 bases not matched to a gene; V was cut back by 0 bases and J by 7 bases. Germline V lookup: CDR1 SNHLY, CDR2 FYNNEI. The length of the CDR3 is 15 residues. The CDR3 region has the DNA TGTGCCAGCAGTGAAGCGAGGACAGGCAATTCACCCCTCCACTTT. Its translation: CASSEARTGNSPLHF.

This sequence joins TRBV6-6 and TRBJ2-5; D possibly corresponds to TRBD1 (5 bases). CDR1 MNHNY and CDR2 SVGAGI come from the germline V gene (reference sequence). CDR3 size: 15 residues. Trimming removed 2 bases from V and 4 bases from J, with 14 bases in between. The CDR3 DNA sequence: TGTGCCAGCAGTTACGCCCCGACAGTTTTAGAGACCCAGTACTTC. Translated, it gives CASSYAPTVLETQYF.

This chain uses TRBV28 with TRBJ1-2; tentatively, D is TRBD1 (5 bases). Germline V gene data show CDR1 as MDHEN and CDR2 as SYDVKM. This CDR3 comprises 14 residues. Trimming took off 6 bases at V and 4 bases at J, with 15 bases between the two ends. The CDR3 nucleotides read TGTGCCAGCAGCCAGGGTTATCCCCTCTATGGCTACACCTTC. Translated: CASSQGYPLYGYTF.

V is TRBV27 and J is TRBJ1-2; D perhaps matches TRBD1 (6 bases). Trimming shortened V by 4 bases and J by 2 bases, and 29 bases separated the two germline ends. This CDR3 has 20 residues. Germline-derived CDR1 and CDR2 are MNHEY and SMNVEV (reference sequence). The CDR3 DNA reads as TGTGCCAGCAGTTCCCAGACGTTAACCTCACTTTTGAGGGGGAACTATGGCTACACCTTC. It encodes CASSSQTLTSLLRGNYGYTF.

This clone has only a few counts. This chain connects TRBV11-2 to TRBJ1-1; D unresolved. CDR1 and CDR2 (germline): SGHAT, FQNNGV. The CDR3 length is 14 residues. V was clipped by 2 bases and J by 2 bases, with 9 bases between them. The CDR3 sequence is CASSLTDTNTEAFF. The CDR3 DNA follows: TGTGCCAGCAGCTTAACTGACACCAACACTGAAGCTTTCTTT.

The V and J genes are TRBV10-2 and TRBJ1-6, with D perhaps matching TRBD1 (6 bases). The germline V gene encodes CDR1 WSHSY and CDR2 SAAADI. The V and J ends lost 8 bases and 9 bases respectively, with 11 bases between them. The CDR3 is made up of 12 amino acids. The CDR3 DNA reads TGCGCCAGCGCGGGGGCTGGTTCACCCCTCCACTTT. Translated: CASAGAGSPLHF.